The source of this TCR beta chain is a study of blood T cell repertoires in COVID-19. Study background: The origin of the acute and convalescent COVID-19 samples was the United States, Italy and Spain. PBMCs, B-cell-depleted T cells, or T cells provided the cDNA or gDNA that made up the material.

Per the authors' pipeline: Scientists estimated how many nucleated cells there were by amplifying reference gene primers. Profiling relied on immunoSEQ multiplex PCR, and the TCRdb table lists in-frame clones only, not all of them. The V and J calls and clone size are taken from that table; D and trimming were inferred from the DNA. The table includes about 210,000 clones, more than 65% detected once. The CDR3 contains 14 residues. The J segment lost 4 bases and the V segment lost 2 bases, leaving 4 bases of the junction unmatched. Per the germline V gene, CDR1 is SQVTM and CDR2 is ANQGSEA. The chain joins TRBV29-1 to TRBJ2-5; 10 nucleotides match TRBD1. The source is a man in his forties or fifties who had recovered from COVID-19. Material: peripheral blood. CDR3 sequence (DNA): TGCAGCGTTGAACCGGGACAGGGGCGAGAGACCCAGTACTTC. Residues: CSVEPGQGRETQYF.